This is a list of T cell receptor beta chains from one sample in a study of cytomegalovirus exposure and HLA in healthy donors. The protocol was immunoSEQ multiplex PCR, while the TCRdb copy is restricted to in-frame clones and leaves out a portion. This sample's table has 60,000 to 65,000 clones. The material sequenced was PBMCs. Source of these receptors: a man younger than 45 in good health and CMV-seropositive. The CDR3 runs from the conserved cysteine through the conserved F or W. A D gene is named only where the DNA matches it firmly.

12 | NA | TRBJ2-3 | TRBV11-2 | CASSPGTDTQYF | TGTGCCAGCAGCCCCGGGACAGATACGCAGTATTTT
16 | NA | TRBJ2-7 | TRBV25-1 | CASSDTNRVGSYEQYF | TGTGCCAGCAGTGATACGAACCGGGTTGGGTCCTACGAGCAGTACTTC
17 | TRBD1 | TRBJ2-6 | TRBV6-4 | CASSDETRGPGANVLTF | TGTGCCAGCAGTGACGAGACGAGGGGGCCTGGGGCCAACGTCCTGACTTTC
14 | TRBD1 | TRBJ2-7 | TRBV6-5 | CASSIIRDSYEQYF | TGTGCCAGCAGTATTATTCGGGACAGTTACGAGCAGTACTTC
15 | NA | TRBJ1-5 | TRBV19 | CASRPGAYSNQPQHF | TGTGCCAGTAGGCCAGGGGCCTATAGCAATCAGCCCCAGCATTTT
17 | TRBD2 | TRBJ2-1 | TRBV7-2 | CASSLVRSSGFYNEQFF | TGTGCCAGCAGCTTAGTGAGATCTAGCGGGTTCTACAATGAGCAGTTCTTC
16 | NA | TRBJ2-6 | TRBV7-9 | CASSVGHPSGANVLTF | TGTGCCAGCAGCGTGGGACACCCCTCTGGGGCCAACGTCCTGACTTTC
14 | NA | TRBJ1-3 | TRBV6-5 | CASSESGSGNTIYF | TGTGCCAGCAGTGAATCAGGATCTGGAAACACCATATATTTT
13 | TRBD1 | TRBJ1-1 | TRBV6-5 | CASSWDRGTEAFF | TGTGCCAGCAGTTGGGACAGGGGCACTGAAGCTTTCTTT
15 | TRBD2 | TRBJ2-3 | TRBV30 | CAWIPSGVFTDTQYF | TGTGCCTGGATCCCTAGCGGGGTCTTCACAGATACGCAGTATTTT
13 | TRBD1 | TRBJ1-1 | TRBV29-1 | CSVETGMGTEAFF | TGCAGCGTTGAGACAGGGATGGGCACTGAAGCTTTCTTT
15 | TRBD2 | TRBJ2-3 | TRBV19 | CASSAGTRGGDTQYF | TGTGCCAGTAGTGCCGGGACTAGGGGCGGAGATACGCAGTATTTT
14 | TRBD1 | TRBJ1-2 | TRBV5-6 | CASSRGQGARGYTF | TGTGCCAGCAGCAGAGGACAGGGGGCTAGGGGCTACACCTTC
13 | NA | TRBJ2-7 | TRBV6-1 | CASGSGQTYEQYF | TGTGCCAGCGGGTCGGGACAAACCTACGAGCAGTACTTC
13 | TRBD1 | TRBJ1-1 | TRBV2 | CATTGEVNTEAFF | TGTGCCACTACAGGGGAGGTGAACACTGAAGCTTTCTTT
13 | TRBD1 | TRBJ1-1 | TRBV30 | CAWSGQGADEAFF | TGTGCCTGGAGTGGACAGGGGGCGGATGAAGCTTTCTTT
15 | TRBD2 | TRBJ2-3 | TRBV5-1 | CASSLGTSATDKQYF | TGCGCCAGCAGCTTGGGGACTAGCGCCACAGATAAGCAGTATTTT
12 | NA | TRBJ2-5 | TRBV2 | CASSITEENQYF | TGTGCCAGCAGTATTACAGAAGAGAACCAGTACTTC
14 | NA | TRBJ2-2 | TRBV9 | CASSVATNTGELFF | TGTGCCAGCAGCGTAGCCACGAACACCGGGGAGCTGTTTTTT
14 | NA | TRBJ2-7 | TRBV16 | CASSQSTGAYEQYF | TGTGCCAGCAGCCAATCGACAGGCGCCTACGAGCAGTACTTC
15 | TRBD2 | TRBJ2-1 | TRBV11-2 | CASIVLAGGANEQFF | TGTGCCAGCATAGTCCTAGCGGGAGGGGCCAATGAGCAGTTCTTC
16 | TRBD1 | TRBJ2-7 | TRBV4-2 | CASSQVVGTGEHEQYF | TGTGCCAGCAGCCAAGTCGTCGGGACAGGGGAGCACGAGCAGTACTTC
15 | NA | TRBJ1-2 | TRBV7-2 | CASSLGGGGNYGYTF | TGTGCCAGCAGCCTTGGGGGGGGCGGGAACTATGGCTACACCTTC
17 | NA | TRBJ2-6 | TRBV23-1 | CASSQFGSRSGANVLTF | TGCGCCAGCAGTCAATTCGGTTCTCGGTCTGGGGCCAACGTCCTGACTTTC
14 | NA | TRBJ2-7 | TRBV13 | CASSSTDGTYEQYF | TGTGCCAGCAGCTCGACGGACGGGACCTACGAGCAGTACTTC
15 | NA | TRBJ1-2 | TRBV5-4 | CASSTFRESNYGYTF | TGTGCCAGCAGCACCTTCAGGGAAAGTAACTATGGCTACACCTTC
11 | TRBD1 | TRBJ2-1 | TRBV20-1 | CSAPGGDEQFF | TGCAGTGCCCCAGGGGGCGATGAGCAGTTCTTC
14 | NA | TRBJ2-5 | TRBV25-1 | CASSESGTKETQYF | TGTGCCAGCAGTGAGTCAGGGACAAAAGAGACCCAGTACTTC
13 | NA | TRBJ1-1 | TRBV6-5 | CASTRGGDTEAFF | TGTGCCAGCACCCGAGGGGGGGACACTGAAGCTTTCTTT
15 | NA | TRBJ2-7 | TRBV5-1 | CASSLGGARRYEQYF | TGCGCCAGCAGCTTGGGTGGAGCACGGCGCTACGAGCAGTACTTC
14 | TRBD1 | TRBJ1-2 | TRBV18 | CASRTGTVYYGYTF | TGTGCCAGCCGCACCGGGACAGTCTACTATGGCTACACCTTC
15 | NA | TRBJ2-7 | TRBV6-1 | CASSAYETASREQYF | TGTGCCAGCAGTGCCTACGAAACCGCTTCGAGAGAGCAGTACTTC
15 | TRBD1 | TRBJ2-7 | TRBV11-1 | CASSFRDRGSNEQYF | TGTGCCAGCAGCTTCCGGGACAGGGGCTCCAACGAGCAGTACTTC
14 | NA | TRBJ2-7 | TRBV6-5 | CASSYGGARDEQYF | TGTGCCAGCAGTTACGGGGGGGCGCGGGACGAGCAGTACTTC
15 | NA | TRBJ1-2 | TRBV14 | CASSQGTGTWDGYTF | TGTGCCAGCAGCCAAGGAACCGGGACATGGGATGGCTACACCTTC
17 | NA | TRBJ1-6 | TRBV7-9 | CASSSHWGGQGNSPLHF | TGTGCCAGCAGCTCCCATTGGGGTGGGCAGGGCAATTCACCCCTCCACTTT
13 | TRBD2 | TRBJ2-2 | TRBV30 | CAFGRADTGELFF | TGTGCCTTCGGGAGGGCTGACACCGGGGAGCTGTTTTTT
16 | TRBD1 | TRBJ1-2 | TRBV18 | CASSPPNSEGAGGYTF | TGTGCCAGCTCACCACCTAACTCCGAGGGGGCGGGAGGCTACACCTTC
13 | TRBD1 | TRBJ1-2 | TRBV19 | CASSIQGAHGYTF | TGTGCCAGTAGTATCCAGGGGGCGCATGGCTACACCTTC
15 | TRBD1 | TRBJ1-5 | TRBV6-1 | CASSEGAGGGGPQHF | TGTGCCAGCAGCGAGGGGGCAGGGGGCGGGGGGCCCCAGCATTTT
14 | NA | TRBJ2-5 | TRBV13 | CASSLEGEGETQYF | TGTGCCAGCAGCTTAGAAGGAGAAGGCGAGACCCAGTACTTC
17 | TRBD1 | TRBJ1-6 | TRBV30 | CAWSVTPRAGGNSPLHF | TGTGCCTGGAGTGTCACACCCAGGGCAGGGGGTAATTCACCCCTCCACTTT
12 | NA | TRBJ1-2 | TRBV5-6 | CASSLDEYGYTF | TGTGCCAGCAGCTTGGATGAGTATGGCTACACCTTC